These 8 T cell receptor beta chains originate from one sample sequenced in a study of graft-versus-host responses after intestinal transplantation. The method was immunoSEQ multiplex PCR; TCRdb's version includes in-frame clones alone and lacks a portion of them. The top ten clones hold more than 7% of a sample with 84,000 or so clones, around 86% of them seen once. Their antigens are not known. Sequenced material: unstimulated CD8+ T cells sorted from spleen or lymph node cells, taken before transplant. These receptors were obtained from a human donor who was the organ donor for an intestinal transplant.

CDR3 sequence: CASSSGTGTDTQYF. DNA for the CDR3: TGTGCCAGCAGCTCCGGAACAGGCACAGATACGCAGTATTTT. V and J are TRBV7-6 and TRBJ2-3; D ambiguous. Germline loops: CDR1 SGHVS, CDR2 FNYEAQ. CDR3 length: 14 residues. With 4 bases removed from V and 1 base from J, the gap between germline ends came to 9 bases.

The chain joins TRBV5-1 to TRBJ1-2; 9 nucleotides match TRBD1. This CDR3 region has 16 residues. CDR1 and CDR2 from the germline V gene are SGHRS and YFSETQ. Trimming removed 0 bases from V and 2 bases from J; junction bases left unmatched: 5. Here the CDR3 DNA reads TGCGCCAGCAGCTTGGCCACAGGGGGCCGCAACTATGGCTACACCTTC. This gives the protein CASSLATGGRNYGYTF. The full variable domain, in which reference TRBV5-1 and TRBJ1-2 provide the parts outside the CDR3, is KAGVTQTPRYLIKTRGQQVTLSCSPISGHRSVSWYQQTPGQGLQFLFEYFSETQRNKGNFPGRFSGRQFSNSRSEMNVSTLELGDSALYLCASSLATGGRNYGYTFGSGTRLTVV.

The chain has TRBV10-3 and TRBJ1-1; D remains unclear. The CDR3 is 14 residues long. Germline V lookup: CDR1 ENHRY, CDR2 SYGVKD. V was trimmed by 4 bases and J by 1 base, leaving 10 bases between them. CDR3 DNA sequence: TGTGCCATCAGTGTTGGGAGGAGGAACACTGAAGCTTTCTTT. Protein: CAISVGRRNTEAFF.

The chain joins TRBV28 to TRBJ1-3; D is ambiguous. The germline V gene encodes CDR1 MDHEN and CDR2 SYDVKM. The CDR3 totals 20 residues. V lost 6 bases to trimming and J lost 3 bases, with 30 bases between them. The CDR3 bases are TGTGCCAGCAGGGATTCATTTCGACGCATGTCGCTCTTTCTTGGAAACACCATATATTTT. It is translated as CASRDSFRRMSLFLGNTIYF.

This sequence joins TRBV4-1 and TRBJ1-5; 7 bases are a match to TRBD1. In germline, CDR1 is MGHRA, CDR2 YSYEKL. Losses at the gene ends were 2 bases for V and 2 bases for J; bases not matched to a gene: 9. There are 17 residues in the CDR3. DNA for the CDR3: TGCGCCAGCAGCCAACTATCCTCAGGGGGAGGCAATCAGCCCCAGCATTTT. It is translated as CASSQLSSGGGNQPQHF.

This clone has a single count. The rearrangement uses TRBV5-1 and TRBJ1-1; D remains unclear. The CDR3 sequence is 16 residues long. The germline V gene encodes CDR1 SGHRS and CDR2 YFSETQ. Between the trimmed V and J ends, which lost 1 base and 0 bases, there was a span of 13 bases. The CDR3 here is CASSLSVRRLNTEAFF. The CDR3 region has the DNA TGCGCCAGCAGCTTGTCTGTTCGGCGGTTGAACACTGAAGCTTTCTTT. The full variable domain, its missing parts supplied by reference TRBV5-1 and TRBJ1-1, is KAGVTQTPRYLIKTRGQQVTLSCSPISGHRSVSWYQQTPGQGLQFLFEYFSETQRNKGNFPGRFSGRQFSNSRSEMNVSTLELGDSALYLCASSLSVRRLNTEAFFGQGTRLTVV.

The rearrangement joins TRBV7-7 to TRBJ2-2; 8 bases are a match to TRBD2. This CDR3 contains 15 residues. The germline V gene encodes CDR1 SSHAT and CDR2 FNYEAQ (reference sequence). After removal of 5 bases from V and 8 bases from J, the junction contained 10 bases not matched to a gene. DNA of the CDR3: TGTGCCAGCAGCCAGCTAAGCGGGGGTACAGGGGAGCTGTTTTTT. Its protein product is CASSQLSGGTGELFF.

The chain carries TRBV4-1 and TRBJ2-1, with D possibly being TRBD1 or TRBD2 (6 bases each). The V end was cut by 6 bases, the J end by 3 bases, with 15 bases between. The length of the CDR3 is 15 residues. CDR1 is MGHRA, CDR2 YSYEKL, per germline. This CDR3 is CASRERGAFYNEQFF. CDR3 nucleotide sequence: TGCGCCAGCAGGGAGAGGGGGGCCTTCTACAATGAGCAGTTCTTC.